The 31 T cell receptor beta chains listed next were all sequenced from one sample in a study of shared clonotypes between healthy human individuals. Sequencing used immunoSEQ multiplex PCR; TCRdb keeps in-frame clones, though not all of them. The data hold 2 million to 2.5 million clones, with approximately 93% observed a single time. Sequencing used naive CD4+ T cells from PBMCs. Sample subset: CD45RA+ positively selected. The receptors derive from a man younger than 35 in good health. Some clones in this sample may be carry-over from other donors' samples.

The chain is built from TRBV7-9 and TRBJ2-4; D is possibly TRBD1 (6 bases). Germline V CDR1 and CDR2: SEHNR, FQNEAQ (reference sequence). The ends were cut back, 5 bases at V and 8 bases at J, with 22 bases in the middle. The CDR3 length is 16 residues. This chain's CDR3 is CASSPAGDTVLDIQYF. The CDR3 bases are TGTGCCAGCAGCCCAGCAGGGGACACGGTGTTGGACATTCAGTACTTC.

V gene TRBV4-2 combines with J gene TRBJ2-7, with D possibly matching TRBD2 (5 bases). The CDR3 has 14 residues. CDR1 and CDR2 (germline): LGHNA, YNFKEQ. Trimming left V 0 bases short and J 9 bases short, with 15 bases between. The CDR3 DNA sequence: TGTGCCAGCAGCCAAGATCTAGGAGGAGCCGCGCAGTACTTC. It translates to CASSQDLGGAAQYF.

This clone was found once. Here the CDR3 DNA reads TGTGCCAGCAGTCCCTCGGGAGCGGCTGAAAAACTGTTTTTT. Translated, it gives CASSPSGAAEKLFF. The V call is TRBV27, the J call TRBJ1-4; no definite D call. This CDR3 contains 14 residues. CDR1 and CDR2 from the germline V gene are MNHEY and SMNVEV (reference sequence). Deletions cut 5 bases from V and 7 bases from J, with 14 bases between.

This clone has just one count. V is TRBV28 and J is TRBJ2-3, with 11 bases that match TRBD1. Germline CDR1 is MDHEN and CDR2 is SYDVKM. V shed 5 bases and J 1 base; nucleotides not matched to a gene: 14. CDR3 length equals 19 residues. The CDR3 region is CASSKRRPGQGGRTDTQYF. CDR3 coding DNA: TGTGCCAGCAGTAAACGCCGCCCGGGACAGGGGGGACGCACAGATACGCAGTATTTT. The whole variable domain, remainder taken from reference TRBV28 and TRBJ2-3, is DVKVTQSSRYLVKRTGEKVFLECVQDMDHENMFWYRQDPGLGLRLIYFSYDVKMKEKGDIPEGYSVSREKKERFSLILESASTNQTSMYLCASSKRRPGQGGRTDTQYFGPGTRLTVL.

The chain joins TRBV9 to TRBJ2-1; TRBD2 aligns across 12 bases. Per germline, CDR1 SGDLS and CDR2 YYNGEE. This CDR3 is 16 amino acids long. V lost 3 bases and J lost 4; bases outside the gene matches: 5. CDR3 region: CASSAASGRVYNEQFF. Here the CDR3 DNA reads TGTGCCAGCAGCGCCGCTAGCGGGAGGGTATACAATGAGCAGTTCTTC.

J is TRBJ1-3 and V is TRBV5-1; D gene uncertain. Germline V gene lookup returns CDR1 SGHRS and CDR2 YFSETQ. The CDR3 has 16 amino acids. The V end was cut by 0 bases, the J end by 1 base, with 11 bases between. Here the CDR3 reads CASSLEPGGSGNTIYF. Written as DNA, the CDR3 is TGCGCCAGCAGCTTGGAGCCGGGAGGGTCTGGAAACACCATATATTTT.

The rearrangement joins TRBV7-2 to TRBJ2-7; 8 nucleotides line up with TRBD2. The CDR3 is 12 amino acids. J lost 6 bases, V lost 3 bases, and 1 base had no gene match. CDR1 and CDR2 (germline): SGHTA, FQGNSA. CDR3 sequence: CASSFREGEQYF. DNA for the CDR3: TGTGCCAGCAGCTTCCGGGAGGGCGAGCAGTACTTC.

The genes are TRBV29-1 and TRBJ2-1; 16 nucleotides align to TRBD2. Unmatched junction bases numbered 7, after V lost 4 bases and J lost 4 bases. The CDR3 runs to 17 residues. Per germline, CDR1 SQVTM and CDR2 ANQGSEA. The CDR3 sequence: CSVAGLAGGPLYNEQFF. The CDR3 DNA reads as TGCAGCGTTGCGGGACTAGCGGGAGGGCCGTTATACAATGAGCAGTTCTTC.

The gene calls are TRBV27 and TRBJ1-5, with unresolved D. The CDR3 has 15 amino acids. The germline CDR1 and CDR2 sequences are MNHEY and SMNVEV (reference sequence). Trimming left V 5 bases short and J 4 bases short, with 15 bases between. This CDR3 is CASSLGPEINQPQHF. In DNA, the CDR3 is TGTGCCAGCAGTCTGGGCCCAGAAATTAATCAGCCCCAGCATTTT.

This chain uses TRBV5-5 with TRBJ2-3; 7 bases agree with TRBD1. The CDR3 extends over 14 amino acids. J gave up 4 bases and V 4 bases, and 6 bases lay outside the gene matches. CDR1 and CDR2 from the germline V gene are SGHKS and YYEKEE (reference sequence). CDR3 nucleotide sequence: TGTGCCAGCAGCGCCGACAGGGCCGCAGATACGCAGTATTTT. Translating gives CASSADRAADTQYF.

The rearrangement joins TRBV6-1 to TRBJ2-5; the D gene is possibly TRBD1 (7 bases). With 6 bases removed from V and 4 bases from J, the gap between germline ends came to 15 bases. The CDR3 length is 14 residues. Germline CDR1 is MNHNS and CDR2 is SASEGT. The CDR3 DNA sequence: TGTGCCAGCAGGTCAGGGGGGCTGGGAGAGACCCAGTACTTC. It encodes CASRSGGLGETQYF.

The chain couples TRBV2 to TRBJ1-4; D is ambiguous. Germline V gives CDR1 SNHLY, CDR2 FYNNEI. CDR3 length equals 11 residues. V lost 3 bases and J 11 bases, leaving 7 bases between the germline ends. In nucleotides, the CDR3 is TGTGCCAGCAGTGAGATTAGGAAACTGTTTTTT. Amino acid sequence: CASSEIRKLFF. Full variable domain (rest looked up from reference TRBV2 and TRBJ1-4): EPEVTQTPSHQVTQMGQEVILRCVPISNHLYFYWYRQILGQKVEFLVSFYNNEISEKSEIFDDQFSVERPDGSNFTLKIRSTKLEDSAMYFCASSEIRKLFFGSGTQLSVL.

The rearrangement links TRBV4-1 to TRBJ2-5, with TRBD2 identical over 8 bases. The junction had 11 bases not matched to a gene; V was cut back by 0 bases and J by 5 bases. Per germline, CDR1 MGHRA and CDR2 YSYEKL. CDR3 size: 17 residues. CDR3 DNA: TGCGCCAGCAGCCAAGAGCCTGTCGGGAGGGCCGGGGAGACCCAGTACTTC. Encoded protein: CASSQEPVGRAGETQYF.

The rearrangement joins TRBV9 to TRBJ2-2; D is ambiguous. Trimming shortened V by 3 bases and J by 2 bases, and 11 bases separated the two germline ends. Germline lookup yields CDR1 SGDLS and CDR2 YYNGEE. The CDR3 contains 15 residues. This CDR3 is CASSEGPTNTGELFF. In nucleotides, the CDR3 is TGTGCCAGCAGCGAAGGACCGACCAACACCGGGGAGCTGTTTTTT.

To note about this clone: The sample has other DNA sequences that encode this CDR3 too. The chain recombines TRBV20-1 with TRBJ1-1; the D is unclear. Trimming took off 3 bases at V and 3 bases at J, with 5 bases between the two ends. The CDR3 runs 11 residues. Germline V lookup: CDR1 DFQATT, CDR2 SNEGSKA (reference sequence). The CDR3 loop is CSARVDTEAFF. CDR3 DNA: TGCAGTGCTAGGGTTGACACTGAAGCTTTCTTT.

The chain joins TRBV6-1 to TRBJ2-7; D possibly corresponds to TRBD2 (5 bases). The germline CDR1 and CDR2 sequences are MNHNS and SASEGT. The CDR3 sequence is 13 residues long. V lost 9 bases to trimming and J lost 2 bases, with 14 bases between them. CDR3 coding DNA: TGTGCCAGTGGGGAGTATCCCCCCTACGAGCAGTACTTC. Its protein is CASGEYPPYEQYF.

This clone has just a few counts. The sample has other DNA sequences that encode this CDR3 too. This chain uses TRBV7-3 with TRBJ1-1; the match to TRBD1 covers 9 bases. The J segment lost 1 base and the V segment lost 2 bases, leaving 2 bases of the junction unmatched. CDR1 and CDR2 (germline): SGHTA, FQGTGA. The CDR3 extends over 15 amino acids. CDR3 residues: CASSLLGQGNTEAFF. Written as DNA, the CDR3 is TGTGCCAGCAGCTTACTGGGACAGGGGAACACTGAAGCTTTCTTT.

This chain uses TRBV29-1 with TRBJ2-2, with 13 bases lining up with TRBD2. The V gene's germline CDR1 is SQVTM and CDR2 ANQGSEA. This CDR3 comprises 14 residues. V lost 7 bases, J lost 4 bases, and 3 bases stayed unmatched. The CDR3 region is CSGGLAGVTGELFF. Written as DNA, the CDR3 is TGCAGCGGAGGACTAGCGGGAGTCACCGGGGAGCTGTTTTTT.

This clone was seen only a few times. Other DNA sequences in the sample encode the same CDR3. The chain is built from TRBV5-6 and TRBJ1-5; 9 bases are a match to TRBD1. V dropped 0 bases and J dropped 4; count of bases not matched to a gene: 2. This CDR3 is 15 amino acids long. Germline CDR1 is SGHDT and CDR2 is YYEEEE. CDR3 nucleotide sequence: TGTGCCAGCAGCTTGGCAGGGACAGGGAATCAGCCCCAGCATTTT. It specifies CASSLAGTGNQPQHF. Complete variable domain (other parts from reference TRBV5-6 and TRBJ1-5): DAGVTQSPTHLIKTRGQQVTLRCSPKSGHDTVSWYQQALGQGPQFIFQYYEEEERQRGNFPDRFSGHQFPNYSSELNVNALLLGDSALYLCASSLAGTGNQPQHFGDGTRLSIL.

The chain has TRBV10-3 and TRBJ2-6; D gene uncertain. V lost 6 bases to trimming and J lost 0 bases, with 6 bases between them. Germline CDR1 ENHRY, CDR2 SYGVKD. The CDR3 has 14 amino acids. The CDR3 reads CAIRPSSGANVLTF. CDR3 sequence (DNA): TGTGCCATCAGACCGAGCTCTGGGGCCAACGTCCTGACTTTC.

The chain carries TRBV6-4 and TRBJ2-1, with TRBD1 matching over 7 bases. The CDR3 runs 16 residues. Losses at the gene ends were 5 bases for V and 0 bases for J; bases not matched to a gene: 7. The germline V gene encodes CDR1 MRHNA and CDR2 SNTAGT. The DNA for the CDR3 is TGTGCCAGCAGTAGACAGGGCCTTATCTCCTACAATGAGCAGTTCTTC. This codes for CASSRQGLISYNEQFF.

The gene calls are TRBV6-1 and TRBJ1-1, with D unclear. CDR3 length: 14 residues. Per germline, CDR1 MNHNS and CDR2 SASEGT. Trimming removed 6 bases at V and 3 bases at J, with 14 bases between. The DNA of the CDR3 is TGTGCCAGCAGACCACTCGGCAGCGACACTGAAGCTTTCTTT. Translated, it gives CASRPLGSDTEAFF.

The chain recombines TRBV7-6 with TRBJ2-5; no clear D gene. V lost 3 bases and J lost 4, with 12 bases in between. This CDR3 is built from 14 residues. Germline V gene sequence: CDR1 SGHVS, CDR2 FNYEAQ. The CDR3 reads CASSFTPRLETQYF. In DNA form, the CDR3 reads TGTGCCAGCAGCTTTACTCCTCGATTAGAGACCCAGTACTTC.

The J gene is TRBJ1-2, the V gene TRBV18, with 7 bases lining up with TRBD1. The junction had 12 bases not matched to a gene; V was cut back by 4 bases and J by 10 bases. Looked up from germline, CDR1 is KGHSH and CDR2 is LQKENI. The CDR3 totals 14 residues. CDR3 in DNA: TGTGCCAGCTCACTAACAGGGGTAGGTGCCGACTACACCTTC. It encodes CASSLTGVGADYTF.

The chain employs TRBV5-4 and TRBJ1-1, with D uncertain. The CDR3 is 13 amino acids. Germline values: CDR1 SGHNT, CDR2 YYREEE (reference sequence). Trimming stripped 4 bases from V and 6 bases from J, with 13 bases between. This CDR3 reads CASSLLDGPEAFF. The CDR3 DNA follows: TGTGCCAGCAGCCTGCTGGACGGACCTGAAGCTTTCTTT.

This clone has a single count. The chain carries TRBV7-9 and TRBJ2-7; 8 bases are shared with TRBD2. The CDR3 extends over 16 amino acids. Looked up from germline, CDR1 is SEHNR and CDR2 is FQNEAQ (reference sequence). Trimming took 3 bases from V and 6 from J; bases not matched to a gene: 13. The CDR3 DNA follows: TGTGCCAGCAGCTTCGGTCTAGCGGGCTTTGGGGGCGAGCAGTACTTC. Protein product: CASSFGLAGFGGEQYF.

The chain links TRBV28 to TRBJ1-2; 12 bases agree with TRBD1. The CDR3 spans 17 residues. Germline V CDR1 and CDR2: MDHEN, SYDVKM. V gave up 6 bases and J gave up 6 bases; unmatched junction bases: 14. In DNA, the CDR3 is TGTGCCAGCAGAAGATCCGGGACAGGGGGCTTCGTGGATGGCTACACCTTC. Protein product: CASRRSGTGGFVDGYTF.

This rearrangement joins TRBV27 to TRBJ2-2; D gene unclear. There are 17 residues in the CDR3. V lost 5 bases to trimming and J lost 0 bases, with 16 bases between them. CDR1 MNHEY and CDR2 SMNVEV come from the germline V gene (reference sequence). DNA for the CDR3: TGTGCCAGCAGTCCCTCCCTTTATCTGGCGAACACCGGGGAGCTGTTTTTT. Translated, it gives CASSPSLYLANTGELFF.

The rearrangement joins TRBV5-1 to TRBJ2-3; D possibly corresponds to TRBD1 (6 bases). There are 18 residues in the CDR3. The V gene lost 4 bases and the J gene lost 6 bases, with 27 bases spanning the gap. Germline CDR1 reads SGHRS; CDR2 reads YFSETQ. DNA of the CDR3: TGCGCCAGCAGCCACCTCCCTTCGCCAGGGGCTATTGAGGATACGCAGTATTTT. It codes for CASSHLPSPGAIEDTQYF.

CDR3 bases: TGTGCCAGTAGTGGGACGGTCGCCGGGGAGCTGTTTTTT. It yields the protein CASSGTVAGELFF. The chain recombines TRBV19 with TRBJ2-2; D is possibly TRBD1 or TRBD2 (5 bases each). The CDR3 has 13 residues. Germline values: CDR1 LNHDA, CDR2 SQIVND (reference sequence). V was clipped by 5 bases and J by 6 bases, with 10 bases between them.

CDR3 in DNA: TGTGCCAGCTCACCACTTTCGGCAGGGATACTCTCTGGGGCCAACGTCCTGACTTTC. This gives the protein CASSPLSAGILSGANVLTF. V and J are TRBV18 and TRBJ2-6; D perhaps matches TRBD1 (5 bases). The CDR3 totals 19 residues. The V end lost 1 base, the J end lost 0 bases, and 16 bases lay between the germline ends. Germline CDR1 reads KGHSH; CDR2 reads LQKENI.